The rows below give T cell receptor beta chains drawn from one sample of a study of blood T cell repertoires in COVID-19. The data were produced by immunoSEQ multiplex PCR, yet TCRdb's version contains in-frame clones alone and is incomplete. The profile shows roughly 250,000 clones, approximately 83% of them singletons. What was sequenced was peripheral blood. The receptors derive from a person aged 65-85 years with COVID-19, enrolled during active disease. CDR3s include the opening cysteine and the closing phenylalanine or tryptophan.

j_gene,v_gene,CDR3aa
TRBJ2-2,TRBV7-2,CASSLNRGGVGELFF
TRBJ1-2,TRBV18,CASSPPNRGQNYGYTF
TRBJ1-1,TRBV6-4,CARQGPEAFF
TRBJ1-5,TRBV6-6,CASSRTTGSSQPQHF
TRBJ1-5,TRBV9,CASSVSQNQPQHF
TRBJ2-3,TRBV6-2/TRBV6-3,CASSYGDSGITDTQYF
TRBJ2-2,TRBV19,CASSIDVSGELFF
TRBJ1-4,TRBV6-1,CASSEAGGRGALSEKLFF
TRBJ2-4,TRBV21-1,CASSKARKKKLAGKSGLSKNIQYF
TRBJ1-2,TRBV29-1,CSVESGTNYGYTF
TRBJ2-7,TRBV24-1,CATSDTRGGSSNEQYF
TRBJ2-3,TRBV7-9,CASSLGDRVLDTQYF
TRBJ1-3,TRBV21-1,CASSKAHRGFGNTIYF
TRBJ2-1,TRBV30,CAGDYLGNEQFF
TRBJ1-1,TRBV6-5,CASTGGRGTAFF
TRBJ1-2,TRBV12-3/TRBV12-4,CASSYRLSVGYTF
TRBJ1-4,TRBV2,CASSPPGTNEKLFF
TRBJ1-4,TRBV30,CAWSGGHRGEKLFF
TRBJ1-4,TRBV5-6,CASSLARRGEKLFF
TRBJ2-2,TRBV2,CASTHGRGKQGPNTGELFF
TRBJ1-5,TRBV5-1,CASSLGTGLGPQHF
TRBJ2-2,TRBV7-2,CASSPRVTGELFF